The sequence of this TCR beta chain was determined in a study of OX40 agonist ivuxolimab in advanced cancers. Libraries were prepared by immunoSEQ multiplex PCR; TCRdb keeps only in-frame clonotypes and omits some of them. Of around 57,000 clones listed, roughly 90% are singletons. This specimen consisted of CD4+ or CD8+ T cells sorted from blood, obtained in a trial of the OX40 agonist ivuxolimab. The sequence came from an adult with an advanced solid tumor such as melanoma, head and neck, liver or kidney cancer.

The CDR3 protein is CASSDVSGNTIYF. CDR3 DNA sequence: TGTGCCAGCAGCGACGTCTCTGGAAACACCATATATTTT. The chain is built from TRBV9 and TRBJ1-3; D is unclear. V was trimmed by 3 bases and J by 0 bases, leaving 4 bases between them. The V gene's germline CDR1 is SGDLS and CDR2 YYNGEE. The CDR3 consists of 13 residues. The complete variable domain, with remaining parts taken from reference TRBV9 and TRBJ1-3, reads DSGVTQTPKHLITATGQRVTLRCSPRSGDLSVYWYQQSLDQGLQFLIQYYNGEERAKGNILERFSAQQFPDLHSELNLSSLELGDSALYFCASSDVSGNTIYFGEGSWLTVV.